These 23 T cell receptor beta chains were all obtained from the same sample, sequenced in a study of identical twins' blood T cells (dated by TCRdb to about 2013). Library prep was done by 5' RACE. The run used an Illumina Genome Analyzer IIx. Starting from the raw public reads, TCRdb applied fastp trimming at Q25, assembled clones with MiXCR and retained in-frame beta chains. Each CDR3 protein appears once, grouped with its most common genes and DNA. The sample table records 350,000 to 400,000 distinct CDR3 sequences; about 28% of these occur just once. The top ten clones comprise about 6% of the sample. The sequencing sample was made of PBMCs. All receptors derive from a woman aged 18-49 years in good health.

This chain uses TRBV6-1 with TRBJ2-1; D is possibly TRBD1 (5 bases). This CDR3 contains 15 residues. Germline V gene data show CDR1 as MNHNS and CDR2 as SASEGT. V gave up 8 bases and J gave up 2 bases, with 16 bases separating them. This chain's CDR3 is CASRRAGSPYNEQFF. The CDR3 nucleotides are TGTGCCAGCCGCAGGGCCGGATCTCCCTACAATGAGCAGTTCTTC.

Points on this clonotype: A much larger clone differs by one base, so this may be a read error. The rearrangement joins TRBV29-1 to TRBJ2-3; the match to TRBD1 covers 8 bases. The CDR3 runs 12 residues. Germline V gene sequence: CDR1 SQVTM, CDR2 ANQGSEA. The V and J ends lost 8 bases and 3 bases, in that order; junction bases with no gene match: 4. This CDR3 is CSLGQGTDTQYF. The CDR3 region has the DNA TGCAGCCTAGGACAGGGTACAGATACGCAGTATTTT.

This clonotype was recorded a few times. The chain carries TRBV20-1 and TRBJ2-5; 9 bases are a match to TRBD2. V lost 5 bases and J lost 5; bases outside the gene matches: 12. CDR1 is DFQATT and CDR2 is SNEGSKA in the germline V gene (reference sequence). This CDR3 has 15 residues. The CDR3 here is CSALSPLAGVETQYF. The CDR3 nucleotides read TGCAGTGCTCTTTCCCCCTTAGCGGGAGTGGAGACCCAGTACTTC.

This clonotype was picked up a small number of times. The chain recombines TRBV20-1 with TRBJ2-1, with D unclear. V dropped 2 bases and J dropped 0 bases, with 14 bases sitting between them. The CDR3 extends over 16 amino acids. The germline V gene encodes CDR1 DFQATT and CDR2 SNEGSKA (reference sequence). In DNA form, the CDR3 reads TGCAGTGCTAGAAGTACCGGCGGACGCTCCTACAATGAGCAGTTCTTC. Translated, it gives CSARSTGGRSYNEQFF.

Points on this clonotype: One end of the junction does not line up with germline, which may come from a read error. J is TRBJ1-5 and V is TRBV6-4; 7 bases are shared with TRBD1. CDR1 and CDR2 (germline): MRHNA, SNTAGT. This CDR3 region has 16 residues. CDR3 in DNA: TGTGCCAGCAGTGACAGACAGGGCCATAGCAATCAGCCCCCGCATTTT. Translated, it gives CASSDRQGHSNQPPHF.

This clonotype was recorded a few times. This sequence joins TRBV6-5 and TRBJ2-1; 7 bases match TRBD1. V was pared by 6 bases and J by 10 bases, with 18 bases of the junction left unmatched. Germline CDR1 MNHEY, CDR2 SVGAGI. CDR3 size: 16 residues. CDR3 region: CASRTDRAHLNWEQFF. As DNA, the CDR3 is TGTGCCAGCAGGACCGACAGGGCCCACCTCAATTGGGAGCAGTTCTTC.

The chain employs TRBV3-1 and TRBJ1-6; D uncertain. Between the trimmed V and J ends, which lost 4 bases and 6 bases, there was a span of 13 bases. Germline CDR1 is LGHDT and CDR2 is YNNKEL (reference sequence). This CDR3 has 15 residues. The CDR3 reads CASSPPGRGNSPLHF. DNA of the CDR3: TGTGCCAGCAGCCCCCCCGGACGCGGTAATTCACCCCTCCACTTT. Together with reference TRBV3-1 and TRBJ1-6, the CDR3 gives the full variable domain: DTAVSQTPKYLVTQMGNDKSIKCEQNLGHDTMYWYKQDSKKFLKIMFSYNNKELIINETVPNRFSPKSPDKAHLNLHINSLELGDSAVYFCASSPPGRGNSPLHFGNGTRLTVT.

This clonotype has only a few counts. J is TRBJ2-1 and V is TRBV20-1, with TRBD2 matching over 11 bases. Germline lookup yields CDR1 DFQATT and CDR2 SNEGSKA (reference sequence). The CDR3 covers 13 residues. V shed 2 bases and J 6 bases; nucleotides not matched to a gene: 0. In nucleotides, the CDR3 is TGCAGTGCTAGAACTAGCGGGAGCAATGAGCAGTTCTTC. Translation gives CSARTSGSNEQFF.

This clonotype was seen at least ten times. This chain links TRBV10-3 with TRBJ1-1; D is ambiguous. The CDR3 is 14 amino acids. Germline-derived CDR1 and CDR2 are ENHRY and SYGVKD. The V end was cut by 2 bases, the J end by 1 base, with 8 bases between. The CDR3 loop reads CAISEGDQNTEAFF. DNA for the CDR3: TGTGCCATCAGTGAGGGGGATCAGAACACTGAAGCTTTCTTT.

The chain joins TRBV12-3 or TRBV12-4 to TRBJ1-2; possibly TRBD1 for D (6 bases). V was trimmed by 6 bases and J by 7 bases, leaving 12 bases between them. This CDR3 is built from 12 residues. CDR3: CASRDTGFGYTF. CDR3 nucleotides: TGTGCCAGCAGGGATACAGGGTTTGGCTACACCTTC.

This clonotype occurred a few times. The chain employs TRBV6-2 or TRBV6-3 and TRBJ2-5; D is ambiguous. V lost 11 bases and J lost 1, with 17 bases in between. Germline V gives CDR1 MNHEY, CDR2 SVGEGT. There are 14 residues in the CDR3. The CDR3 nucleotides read TGTGCCTCCCTACACGCGGAGACCCAAGAGACCCAGTACTTC. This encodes CASLHAETQETQYF.

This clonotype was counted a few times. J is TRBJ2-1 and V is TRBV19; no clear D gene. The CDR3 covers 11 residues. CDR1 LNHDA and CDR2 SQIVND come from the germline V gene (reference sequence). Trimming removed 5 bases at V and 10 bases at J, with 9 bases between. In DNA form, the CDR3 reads TGTGCCAGTAGTTTCCGGATGGAGCAGTTCTTC. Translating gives CASSFRMEQFF. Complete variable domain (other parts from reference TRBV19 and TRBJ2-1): DGGITQSPKYLFRKEGQNVTLSCEQNLNHDAMYWYRQDPGQGLRLIYYSQIVNDFQKGDIAEGYSVSREKKESFPLTVTSAQKNPTAFYLCASSFRMEQFFGPGTRLTVL.

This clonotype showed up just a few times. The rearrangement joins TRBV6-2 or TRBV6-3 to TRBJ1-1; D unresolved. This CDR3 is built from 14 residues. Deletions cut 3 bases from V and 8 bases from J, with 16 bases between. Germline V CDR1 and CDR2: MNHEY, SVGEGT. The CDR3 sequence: CASSYQDRTGEAFF. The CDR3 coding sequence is TGTGCCAGCAGTTATCAGGATCGGACGGGGGAAGCTTTCTTT.

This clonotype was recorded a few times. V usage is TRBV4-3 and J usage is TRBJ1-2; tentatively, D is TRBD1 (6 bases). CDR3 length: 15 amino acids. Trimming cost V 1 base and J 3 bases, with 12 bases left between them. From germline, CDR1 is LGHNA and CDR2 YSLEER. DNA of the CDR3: TGCGCCAGCAGCCAAGGGGAGGGGGTGGACTATGGCTACACCTTC. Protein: CASSQGEGVDYGYTF.

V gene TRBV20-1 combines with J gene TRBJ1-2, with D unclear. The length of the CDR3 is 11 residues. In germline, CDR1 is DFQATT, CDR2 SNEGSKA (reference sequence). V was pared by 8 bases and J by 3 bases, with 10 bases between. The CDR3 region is CSTSQDYGYTF. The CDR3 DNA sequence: TGCAGTACTTCGCAGGACTATGGCTACACCTTC.

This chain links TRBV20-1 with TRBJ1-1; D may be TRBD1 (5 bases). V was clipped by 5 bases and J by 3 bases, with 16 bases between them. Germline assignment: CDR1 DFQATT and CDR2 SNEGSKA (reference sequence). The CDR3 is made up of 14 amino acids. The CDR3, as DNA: TGCAGTGCTCCTCGTCTTGGGGGGGACACTGAAGCTTTCTTT. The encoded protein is CSAPRLGGDTEAFF.

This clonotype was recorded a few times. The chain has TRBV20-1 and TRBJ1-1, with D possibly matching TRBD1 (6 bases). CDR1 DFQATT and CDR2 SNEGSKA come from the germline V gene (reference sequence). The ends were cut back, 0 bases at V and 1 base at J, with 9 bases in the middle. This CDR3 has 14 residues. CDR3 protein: CSARDLTGNTEAFF. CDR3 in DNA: TGCAGTGCTAGAGATCTGACAGGGAACACTGAAGCTTTCTTT.

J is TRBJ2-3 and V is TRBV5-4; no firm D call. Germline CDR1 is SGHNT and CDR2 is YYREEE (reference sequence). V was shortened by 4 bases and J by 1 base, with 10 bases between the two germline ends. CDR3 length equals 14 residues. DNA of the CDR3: TGTGCCAGCAGCCCTCAGACTCGCACAGATACGCAGTATTTT. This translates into CASSPQTRTDTQYF.

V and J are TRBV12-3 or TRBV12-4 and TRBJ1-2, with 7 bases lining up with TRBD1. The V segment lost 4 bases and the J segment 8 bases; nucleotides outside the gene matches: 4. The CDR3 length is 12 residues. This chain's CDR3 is CASSWTGYGYTF. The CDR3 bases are TGTGCCAGCAGTTGGACAGGATACGGCTACACCTTC.

The CDR3 DNA follows: TGTGCCAGCTCGCCGAGGGATTTTACGGCACTTCAGCCCCAGCATTTT. Amino acid sequence: CASSPRDFTALQPQHF. The chain employs TRBV18 and TRBJ1-5, with unresolved D. Trimming left V 6 bases short and J 6 bases short, with 21 bases between. Per germline, CDR1 KGHSH and CDR2 LQKENI. This CDR3 spans 16 amino acids. Using reference TRBV18 and TRBJ1-5 for the parts outside the CDR3, the full variable domain is NAGVMQNPRHLVRRRGQEARLRCSPMKGHSHVYWYRQLPEEGLKFMVYLQKENIIDESGMPKERFSAEFPKEGPSILRIQQVVRGDSAAYFCASSPRDFTALQPQHFGDGTRLSIL.

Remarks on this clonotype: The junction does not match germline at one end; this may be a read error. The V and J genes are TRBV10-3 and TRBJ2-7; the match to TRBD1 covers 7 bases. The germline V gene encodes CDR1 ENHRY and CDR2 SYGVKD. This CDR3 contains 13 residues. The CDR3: CAISRGYLYEQHF. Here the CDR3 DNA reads TGTGCCATCAGCAGGGGGTATCTCTACGAGCAGCACTTC.

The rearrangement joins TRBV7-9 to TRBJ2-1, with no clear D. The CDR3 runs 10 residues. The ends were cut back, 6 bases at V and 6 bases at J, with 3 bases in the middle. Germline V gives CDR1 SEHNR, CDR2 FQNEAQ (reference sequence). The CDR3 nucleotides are TGTGCCAGCAGTATCAATGAGCAGTTCTTC. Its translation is CASSINEQFF.

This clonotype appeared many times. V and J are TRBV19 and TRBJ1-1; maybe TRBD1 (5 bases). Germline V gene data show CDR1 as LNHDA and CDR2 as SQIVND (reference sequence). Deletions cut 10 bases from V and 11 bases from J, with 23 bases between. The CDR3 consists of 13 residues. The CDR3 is CATLSPGVRRAFF. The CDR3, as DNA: TGTGCCACCCTATCTCCGGGGGTTCGTCGGGCTTTCTTT.